Presented here are 21 T cell receptor beta chains from one specimen sequenced in a study of blood T cells in healthy people across ages. Sample-barcoded 5' priming and a J-beta primer mix drove a second PCR of 7 to 11 cycles. TCRdb recomputed calls from the 5' RACE reads with MiXCR, one row per CDR3 protein. The sample carries roughly 1.4 million distinct CDR3 sequences, almost 60% recorded once. The sequenced material came from blood. Source of these receptors: a man aged 18 to 29 in good health.

V usage is TRBV2 and J usage is TRBJ2-3, with D possibly matching TRBD1 (5 bases). Germline-derived CDR1 and CDR2 are SNHLY and FYNNEI. The CDR3 loop spans 12 amino acids. Trimming took off 9 bases at V and 3 bases at J, with 10 bases between the two ends. CDR3 protein: CARQVRTDTQYF. CDR3 nucleotides: TGTGCCAGACAGGTTAGGACAGATACGCAGTATTTT.

This clonotype was seen only once. The CDR3 here is CASTLTGVGSYEQYF. As DNA, the CDR3 is TGTGCCAGCACCCTAACAGGGGTTGGCTCCTACGAGCAGTACTTC. This chain connects TRBV12-3 or TRBV12-4 to TRBJ2-7, with 7 bases identical to TRBD1. Losses at the gene ends were 7 bases for V and 0 bases for J; bases not matched to a gene: 9. The CDR3 runs to 15 residues.

This chain links TRBV29-1 with TRBJ2-1; 7 bases fit TRBD1. Per the germline V gene, CDR1 is SQVTM and CDR2 is ANQGSEA. The CDR3 is 14 amino acids. With 5 bases clipped from V and 4 bases from J, the junction kept 8 bases outside the gene matches. The CDR3 DNA reads as TGCAGCGTTAATCGGGACAGCGATTACAATGAGCAGTTCTTC. As protein: CSVNRDSDYNEQFF.

The chain is built from TRBV6-6 and TRBJ2-5; TRBD1 is a possible D gene (6 bases). Trimming shortened V by 2 bases and J by 1 base, and 11 bases separated the two germline ends. In germline, CDR1 is MNHNY, CDR2 SVGAGI (reference sequence). CDR3 size: 15 residues. CDR3: CASSYGRTAQETQYF. The CDR3 bases are TGTGCCAGCAGTTACGGACGGACAGCCCAAGAGACCCAGTACTTC.

The chain combines TRBV11-2 with TRBJ1-2; 7 bases agree with TRBD1. CDR1 and CDR2 from the germline V gene are SGHAT and FQNNGV. With V trimmed by 4 bases and J by 1 base, 3 bases remained unmatched. This CDR3 has 14 amino acids. CDR3 nucleotides: TGTGCCAGCAGCTCCGACAGGGATAACTATGGCTACACCTTC. As protein: CASSSDRDNYGYTF.

This clonotype was observed once. The chain links TRBV20-1 to TRBJ2-7; TRBD2 matches 8 bases. Germline-derived CDR1 and CDR2 are DFQATT and SNEGSKA (reference sequence). V shed 3 bases and J 2 bases; nucleotides not matched to a gene: 9. The CDR3 spans 15 residues. The CDR3 reads CSARPHSGSPYEQYF. CDR3 nucleotides: TGCAGTGCTAGGCCCCACAGCGGGAGCCCCTACGAGCAGTACTTC.

J is TRBJ1-2 and V is TRBV29-1; D is unclear. The CDR3 contains 15 residues. Germline CDR1 reads SQVTM; CDR2 reads ANQGSEA. Deletions cut 7 bases from V and 0 bases from J, with 18 bases between. The CDR3 protein is CSAELRRGPNYGYTF. The CDR3 nucleotides read TGCAGCGCCGAACTAAGGAGAGGGCCTAACTATGGCTACACCTTC.

This chain uses TRBV20-1 with TRBJ2-1; D is possibly TRBD1 or TRBD2 (5 bases each). There are 13 residues in the CDR3. V shed 2 bases and J shed 2 bases, with 7 bases lying between them. In germline, CDR1 is DFQATT, CDR2 SNEGSKA (reference sequence). The CDR3 DNA reads TGCAGTGCTAGAATGGGGGCCTACAATGAGCAGTTCTTC. It codes for CSARMGAYNEQFF.

This rearrangement joins TRBV20-1 to TRBJ1-1, with D unclear. Germline loops: CDR1 DFQATT, CDR2 SNEGSKA (reference sequence). The CDR3 covers 12 residues. Between the trimmed V and J ends, which lost 6 bases and 4 bases, there was a span of 12 bases. This CDR3 reads CSALQVGTEAFF. DNA of the CDR3: TGCAGTGCCCTCCAGGTCGGCACTGAAGCTTTCTTT.

This clonotype was picked up a small number of times. The chain joins TRBV14 to TRBJ2-3; maybe TRBD1 (8 bases). Per germline, CDR1 SGHDN and CDR2 FVKESK. This CDR3 spans 15 amino acids. Trimming cost V 4 bases and J 2 bases, with 13 bases left between them. Here the CDR3 reads CASSRTGTTTDTQYF. CDR3 DNA: TGTGCCAGCAGCCGGACAGGGACTACCACAGATACGCAGTATTTT.

In this sample, this clonotype turned up once. The V call is TRBV5-1, the J call TRBJ1-1, with D possibly being TRBD1 (5 bases). Germline V gene lookup returns CDR1 SGHRS and CDR2 YFSETQ. There are 15 residues in the CDR3. V lost 4 bases, J lost 3 bases, and 16 bases lay in between. The CDR3 is CASSPWDEGHTEAFF. CDR3 coding DNA: TGCGCCAGCAGCCCCTGGGACGAAGGGCACACTGAAGCTTTCTTT.

This sequence joins TRBV7-9 and TRBJ2-5, with 11 bases lining up with TRBD1. The J call may be incorrect, as the DNA end agrees better with TRBJ2-7. Germline V gene lookup returns CDR1 SEHNR and CDR2 FQNEAQ (reference sequence). The CDR3 covers 15 residues. CDR3 nucleotide sequence: TGTGCCAGCAGCTTAGATGGACAGGGGGCCCACGAGCAGTACTTC. This sequence encodes CASSLDGQGAHEQYF.

The chain carries TRBV10-3 and TRBJ2-1, with D unresolved. V dropped 4 bases and J dropped 3 bases, with 10 bases sitting between them. This CDR3 comprises 14 residues. Germline V gene sequence: CDR1 ENHRY, CDR2 SYGVKD. CDR3 amino acids: CAISGETSYNEQFF. In DNA form, the CDR3 reads TGTGCCATCAGTGGAGAGACCAGCTACAATGAGCAGTTCTTC.

In its sample, this clonotype was seen a few times. The chain links TRBV29-1 to TRBJ1-1; D may be TRBD1 (5 bases). Trimming pared 1 base from V and 10 bases from J, leaving 16 bases between. This CDR3 region has 13 residues. Per germline, CDR1 SQVTM and CDR2 ANQGSEA. The CDR3 here is CSVEGSSQGGAFF. The CDR3 DNA is TGCAGCGTTGAAGGTTCCTCCCAGGGAGGAGCTTTCTTT. Full variable domain (missing parts from reference TRBV29-1 and TRBJ1-1): SAVISQKPSRDICQRGTSLTIQCQVDSQVTMMFWYRQQPGQSLTLIATANQGSEATYESGFVIDKFPISRPNLTFSTLTVSNMSPEDSSIYLCSVEGSSQGGAFFGQGTRLTVV.

V and J are TRBV5-5 and TRBJ1-1; a possible D gene is TRBD1 (5 bases). Germline loops: CDR1 SGHKS, CDR2 YYEKEE (reference sequence). Trimming removed 0 bases at V and 2 bases at J, with 14 bases between. This CDR3 region has 16 residues. CDR3 amino acids: CASSLVAGTANTEAFF. The CDR3, as DNA: TGTGCCAGCAGCTTGGTAGCCGGGACCGCAAACACTGAAGCTTTCTTT.

A few counts support this clonotype. This chain links TRBV2 with TRBJ2-7; D remains ambiguous. Germline lookup yields CDR1 SNHLY and CDR2 FYNNEI. Trimming pared 2 bases from V and 0 bases from J, leaving 11 bases between. The length of the CDR3 is 15 residues. This CDR3 is CASSESMSASYEQYF. The DNA for the CDR3 is TGTGCCAGCAGTGAATCGATGAGCGCCTCCTACGAGCAGTACTTC. Together with reference TRBV2 and TRBJ2-7, the CDR3 gives the full variable domain: EPEVTQTPSHQVTQMGQEVILRCVPISNHLYFYWYRQILGQKVEFLVSFYNNEISEKSEIFDDQFSVERPDGSNFTLKIRSTKLEDSAMYFCASSESMSASYEQYFGPGTRLTVT.

This clonotype was detected only a few times. The chain couples TRBV4-3 to TRBJ2-1; the D is unclear. V was clipped by 0 bases and J by 7 bases, with 7 bases between them. CDR1 is LGHNA, CDR2 YSLEER, per germline. CDR3 length equals 13 residues. The CDR3 DNA is TGCGCCAGCAGCCAAGAAAGGATGAATGAGCAGTTCTTC. Translating gives CASSQERMNEQFF.

The CDR3 is CASSQTSQEQFF. For the CDR3, the DNA is TGTGCCAGCAGCCAAACATCTCAAGAGCAGTTCTTC. This chain connects TRBV14 to TRBJ2-1; D ambiguous. Germline V gives CDR1 SGHDN, CDR2 FVKESK. The CDR3 spans 12 residues. V shed 2 bases and J shed 10 bases, with 9 bases lying between them.

V gene TRBV7-8 combines with J gene TRBJ1-5; tentative D call: TRBD1 (6 bases). The CDR3 extends over 15 amino acids. The germline V and J ends were trimmed by 5 bases and 6 bases, with 17 bases remaining between them. The germline gives CDR1 SGHVS, CDR2 FQNEAQ. The CDR3 nucleotides read TGTGCCAGCAGCCTCGAGACGGGGGCCGGTCAGCCCCAGCATTTT. Its translation is CASSLETGAGQPQHF.

Turning to this clonotype: A junction end diverges from the germline sequence, so it may reflect a read error. The chain combines TRBV7-8 with TRBJ2-1; no clear D. The J call is uncertain, as TRBJ2-7 better fits the DNA end. The germline V gene has CDR1 SGHVS and CDR2 FQNEAQ. The CDR3 is 12 residues long. The CDR3 bases are TGTGCCGGCAGCCAAGTTGGCAATGAGCAGTACTTC. Residues: CAGSQVGNEQYF.

Turning to this clonotype: A read error may produce the germline difference seen at one junction end. The rearrangement links TRBV2 to TRBJ1-6, with TRBD1 identical over 8 bases. Germline V CDR1 and CDR2: SNHLY, FYNNEI. The CDR3 contains 14 residues. CDR3 nucleotides: TGTGTCAGCAGTACAGGGGGTTCTTGGTCACCCCTCCACTTT. This codes for CVSSTGGSWSPLHF. Drawing the rest from reference TRBV2 and TRBJ1-6, the complete variable domain is EPEVTQTPSHQVTQMGQEVILRCVPISNHLYFYWYRQILGQKVEFLVSFYNNEISEKSEIFDDQFSVERPDGSNFTLKIRSTKLEDSAMYFCVSSTGGSWSPLHFGNGTRLTVT.